The present T cell receptor beta chain was sequenced within a study of CD8 T cells in Susac syndrome. Sequencing of TCR beta was undertaken in CD8+ and CD4+ T cells derived from blood. Reverse transcription of about 0.5 to 1 ug RNA was carried out with random hexamers. It was immunoSEQ multiplex PCR that amplified TCR beta CDR3 across 54 Vbeta and 13 Jbeta. TCRdb re-called the immunoSEQ multiplex PCR reads with MiXCR, one entry per CDR3 protein. The sample includes 200,000 to 250,000 distinct CDR3 sequences, approximately 90% seen only once; the top ten take roughly 0.13%. Germline V lookup: CDR1 GTSNPN, CDR2 SVGIG (reference sequence). V shed 0 bases and J shed 8 bases, with 13 bases lying between them. This CDR3 spans 13 amino acids.

The chain joins TRBV30 to TRBJ1-1, with a possible D match to TRBD1 (5 bases). The specimen was CD8+ T cells from PBMCs. This TCR was recovered from a human donor with multiple sclerosis. The DNA for the CDR3 is TGTGCCTGGAGTGTAATGCAGGGAGAAGAAGCTTTCTTT. Translated: CAWSVMQGEEAFF.